Listed here are 24 T cell receptor beta chains from one sample, sequenced in a study of T cells after yellow fever vaccination. TCRdb reprocessed the 5' RACE reads via MiXCR and lists one record per CDR3 protein. The profile covers 240,000 or so distinct CDR3 sequences, with less than 9% appearing a single time and roughly 0.9% taken by the ten largest. Sequences were derived from CD4+ T cells sorted from PBMCs, sampled 15 days after the yellow fever booster vaccination. The receptors shown here come from a man younger than 45 who received the YFV17D yellow fever vaccine.

The gene calls are TRBV12-3 or TRBV12-4 and TRBJ1-2, with 8 nucleotides matching TRBD1. CDR3 length: 15 amino acids. The trim removed 6 bases at V and 4 bases at J, leaving 10 bases unmatched. For the CDR3, the DNA is TGTGCCAGCAGCTCACCGGGACAGGCGTTCTATGGCTACACCTTC. This gives the protein CASSSPGQAFYGYTF.

This clonotype was recorded at least ten times. The chain joins TRBV20-1 to TRBJ2-1, with D possibly matching TRBD2 (5 bases). CDR1 and CDR2 (germline): DFQATT, SNEGSKA (reference sequence). The V end lost 2 bases, the J end lost 5 bases, and 13 bases lay between the germline ends. The CDR3 has 14 residues. CDR3 amino acids: CSARRGIANNEQFF. The CDR3 coding sequence is TGCAGTGCTAGACGTGGAATAGCGAACAATGAGCAGTTCTTC.

This clonotype was counted ten times or more. The chain is built from TRBV25-1 and TRBJ2-5; TRBD2 might be the D (6 bases). Germline V CDR1 and CDR2: MGHDK, SYGVNS. The CDR3 contains 13 residues. V was shortened by 6 bases and J by 13 bases, with 21 bases between the two germline ends. DNA of the CDR3: TGTGCCAGCAGCCTTTTGGATCGGGACTTCCTGTACTTC. It yields the protein CASSLLDRDFLYF.

This clonotype has just a few counts. The chain uses TRBV20-1 and TRBJ1-1, with TRBD1 as a possible D gene (6 bases). The CDR3 is 14 amino acids. V lost 0 bases, J lost 5 bases, and 13 bases lay in between. CDR1 is DFQATT, CDR2 SNEGSKA, per germline (reference sequence). CDR3 region: CSARDMGGRTEAFF. The CDR3 region has the DNA TGCAGTGCTAGAGATATGGGGGGGCGGACTGAAGCTTTCTTT.

This chain joins TRBV29-1 and TRBJ2-5; 7 bases fit TRBD2. The germline gives CDR1 SQVTM, CDR2 ANQGSEA. CDR3 length: 11 amino acids. V lost 8 bases to trimming and J lost 3 bases; unmatched junction nucleotides: 3. CDR3 in DNA: TGCAGCCCTCTAGCGGAAGAGACCCAGTACTTC. This codes for CSPLAEETQYF.

This clonotype has only a few counts. The rearrangement links TRBV7-8 to TRBJ2-5; a weak D match, TRBD1 (6 bases). Trimming took 5 bases from V and 1 from J, leaving 14 bases between them. Germline V gene lookup returns CDR1 SGHVS and CDR2 FQNEAQ. The CDR3 sequence is 15 residues long. The CDR3 nucleotides are TGTGCCAGCAGCCCCAGGGGCGTATTCCAAGAGACCCAGTACTTC. It translates to CASSPRGVFQETQYF.

There are many counts of this clonotype. The rearrangement links TRBV7-9 to TRBJ2-7; D might be TRBD2 (7 bases). The CDR3 sequence is 17 residues long. Per germline, CDR1 SEHNR and CDR2 FQNEAQ (reference sequence). Trimming cost V 2 bases and J 0 bases, with 17 bases left between them. Here the CDR3 reads CASSLPLQGGSSYEQYF. The CDR3 nucleotides are TGTGCCAGCAGCTTACCCCTACAGGGAGGGAGCTCCTACGAGCAGTACTTC.

The gene calls are TRBV20-1 and TRBJ1-1, with D perhaps TRBD1 (5 bases). V lost 7 bases to trimming and J lost 6 bases, with 15 bases between them. Per germline, CDR1 DFQATT and CDR2 SNEGSKA (reference sequence). CDR3 length: 12 residues. The CDR3 sequence is CSVRGRAAEAFF. The CDR3 region has the DNA TGCAGTGTGAGGGGCAGGGCCGCTGAAGCTTTCTTT.

The V call is TRBV12-3 or TRBV12-4, the J call TRBJ1-1; TRBD1 aligns across 8 bases. This CDR3 has 15 amino acids. J was trimmed by 1 base and V by 7 bases; bases with no gene match: 8. The CDR3 sequence is CASILSGQGNTEAFF. The CDR3 nucleotides are TGTGCCAGCATCTTATCTGGACAGGGGAACACTGAAGCTTTCTTT.

In this sample, this clonotype turned up many times. This chain joins TRBV7-2 and TRBJ2-7; tentatively, D is TRBD2 (6 bases). CDR3 length equals 14 residues. Trimming took 1 base from V and 1 from J, leaving 8 bases between them. Per germline, CDR1 SGHTA and CDR2 FQGNSA. CDR3 DNA sequence: TGTGCCAGCAGCTTAGTGGAGGGATCCTACGAGCAGTACTTC. It translates to CASSLVEGSYEQYF.

This clonotype has only a few counts. The rearrangement links TRBV9 to TRBJ2-5; 7 bases are shared with TRBD2. The junction had 9 bases not matched to a gene; V was cut back by 4 bases and J by 3 bases. Germline CDR1 reads SGDLS; CDR2 reads YYNGEE. The CDR3 is 15 residues long. CDR3 sequence (DNA): TGTGCCAGCAGCAACGTCGGGAGGCCAGAAGAGACCCAGTACTTC. Its translation is CASSNVGRPEETQYF.

This clonotype has a handful of counts. The chain is built from TRBV7-2 and TRBJ2-5; D assignment may be TRBD1 or TRBD2 (7 bases each). V gave up 2 bases and J gave up 5 bases, with 18 bases separating them. The CDR3 loop spans 16 amino acids. Germline CDR1 SGHTA, CDR2 FQGNSA. The CDR3: CASSLYGGTVFETQYF. Here the CDR3 DNA reads TGTGCCAGCAGCTTATACGGGGGGACAGTCTTTGAGACCCAGTACTTC.

This clonotype was recorded at least ten times. The chain has TRBV7-2 and TRBJ2-7, with D tentatively TRBD2 (7 bases). Germline V gene lookup returns CDR1 SGHTA and CDR2 FQGNSA. V lost 4 bases and J 3 bases, leaving 25 bases between the germline ends. There are 18 residues in the CDR3. The CDR3 DNA reads TGTGCCAGCAGCTACAAACTGAGGGGGGGTAGGGCTAACTACGAGCAGTACTTC. This translates into CASSYKLRGGRANYEQYF.

In its sample, this clonotype was seen a few times. The chain recombines TRBV6-4 with TRBJ2-7; 12 positions agree with TRBD2. Germline V gene data show CDR1 as MRHNA and CDR2 as SNTAGT. V dropped 5 bases and J dropped 6; count of bases not matched to a gene: 8. The CDR3 is 15 residues long. The DNA for the CDR3 is TGTGCCAGCAGTCGGACTAGCGGGACCCTTGGCGAGCAGTACTTC. It specifies CASSRTSGTLGEQYF.

The rearrangement uses TRBV5-1 and TRBJ1-2, with a weak D call TRBD1 (6 bases). Per germline, CDR1 SGHRS and CDR2 YFSETQ. Trimming stripped 5 bases from V and 6 bases from J, with 14 bases between. The CDR3 has 13 amino acids. The CDR3: CASSQGPYDGYTF. The CDR3 DNA sequence: TGCGCCAGCAGTCAGGGGCCCTACGATGGCTACACCTTC.

This clonotype was seen repeatedly, ten times or more. J is TRBJ2-7 and V is TRBV5-1; TRBD1 matches 7 bases. CDR1 SGHRS and CDR2 YFSETQ come from the germline V gene. The junction had 8 bases not matched to a gene; V was cut back by 4 bases and J by 4 bases. The CDR3 is 14 amino acids. The chain's CDR3 is CASSLDRTYYEQYF. The CDR3 nucleotides read TGCGCCAGCAGCCTGGACAGGACGTATTACGAGCAGTACTTC.

V usage is TRBV4-2 and J usage is TRBJ1-5, with D maybe TRBD1 (6 bases). V was clipped by 1 base and J by 4 bases, with 11 bases between them. CDR1 LGHNA and CDR2 YNFKEQ come from the germline V gene. The CDR3 consists of 15 residues. The CDR3 DNA is TGTGCCAGCAGCCAAGTACAGGGTGGGAATCAGCCCCAGCATTTT. Encoded protein: CASSQVQGGNQPQHF.

The rearrangement links TRBV10-3 to TRBJ2-7; 10 nucleotides agree with TRBD2. The CDR3 runs 14 residues. The ends lost 3 bases at V and 3 bases at J; junction bases unmatched: 2. CDR1 ENHRY and CDR2 SYGVKD come from the germline V gene. CDR3 bases: TGTGCCATCAGTGAACCTAGCGGGAGCTACGAGCAGTACTTC. Encoded protein: CAISEPSGSYEQYF.

This clonotype was counted only a few times. This chain joins TRBV27 and TRBJ2-2; D is unresolved. CDR1 MNHEY and CDR2 SMNVEV come from the germline V gene (reference sequence). V was clipped by 6 bases and J by 6 bases, with 8 bases between them. The CDR3 loop spans 12 amino acids. The CDR3 region is CASRPLPGELFF. The CDR3 DNA follows: TGTGCCAGCAGGCCTCTTCCCGGGGAGCTGTTTTTT.

This clonotype was counted a few times. The rearrangement links TRBV7-9 to TRBJ2-2, with D unclear. The germline V gene has CDR1 SEHNR and CDR2 FQNEAQ (reference sequence). The CDR3 sequence is 17 residues long. With 5 bases removed from V and 1 base from J, the gap between germline ends came to 17 bases. The CDR3 DNA reads as TGTGCCAGCAGCGCGTTAGCCCCCCAGGAGAACACCGGGGAGCTGTTTTTT. Its protein product is CASSALAPQENTGELFF.

This clonotype showed up just a few times. The chain combines TRBV6-5 with TRBJ1-1; 7 bases match TRBD1. The V segment lost 0 bases and the J segment 3 bases; nucleotides outside the gene matches: 4. Germline V gives CDR1 MNHEY, CDR2 SVGAGI. This CDR3 spans 15 amino acids. The CDR3: CASSYSDRLDTEAFF. CDR3 nucleotide sequence: TGTGCCAGCAGTTACTCGGACAGGTTGGACACTGAAGCTTTCTTT.

This clonotype appeared many times. The chain combines TRBV2 with TRBJ2-4, with D possibly TRBD1 on 5 matching bases. Trimming took off 4 bases at V and 6 bases at J, with 16 bases between the two ends. Germline lookup yields CDR1 SNHLY and CDR2 FYNNEI. This CDR3 is built from 15 residues. DNA for the CDR3: TGTGCCAGCAGTGGACAGAATCCAAACTTAAACATTCAGTACTTC. Translated, it gives CASSGQNPNLNIQYF. The complete variable domain, with remaining parts taken from reference TRBV2 and TRBJ2-4, reads EPEVTQTPSHQVTQMGQEVILRCVPISNHLYFYWYRQILGQKVEFLVSFYNNEISEKSEIFDDQFSVERPDGSNFTLKIRSTKLEDSAMYFCASSGQNPNLNIQYFGAGTRLSVL.

A few counts support this clonotype. The genes are TRBV5-4 and TRBJ2-3; a weak D match, TRBD1 (5 bases). Trimming pared 1 base from V and 3 bases from J, leaving 9 bases between. This CDR3 has 14 residues. Germline V gene sequence: CDR1 SGHNT, CDR2 YYREEE (reference sequence). The DNA of the CDR3 is TGTGCCAGCAGCTTGTTCCAGGGAACAGATACGCAGTATTTT. This codes for CASSLFQGTDTQYF. The full variable domain, its missing parts supplied by reference TRBV5-4 and TRBJ2-3, is ETGVTQSPTHLIKTRGQQVTLRCSSQSGHNTVSWYQQALGQGPQFIFQYYREEENGRGNFPPRFSGLQFPNYSSELNVNALELDDSALYLCASSLFQGTDTQYFGPGTRLTVL.

There are a few counts of this clonotype. V gene TRBV12-3 or TRBV12-4 combines with J gene TRBJ2-2; 7 bases are shared with TRBD2. The CDR3 covers 13 residues. V was clipped by 8 bases and J by 7 bases; unmatched bases: 7. CDR3 amino acids: CASVTWEGGELFF. In DNA form, the CDR3 reads TGTGCCAGCGTAACATGGGAGGGCGGGGAGCTGTTTTTT.